The 17 T cell receptor beta chains in this list originate from one sample, sequenced in a study of CD8+ T cells in alopecia areata. Sample treatment: oral pan-JAK inhibitor, 5-10 mg twice daily. Investigators isolated RNA and reverse transcribed it into cDNA to act as the sequencing template. The repertoire was sequenced with immunoSEQ multiplex PCR; TCRdb's copy has only in-frame clones and lacks some. Of 200,000 to 250,000 clones listed, roughly two fifths are singletons. The sequencing here drew on CD4+ T cells sorted from blood, taken around week 34, from a patient treated with tofacitinib. All receptors derive from a human donor with alopecia areata.

This chain joins TRBV5-1 and TRBJ2-3, with D possibly TRBD2 on 7 matching bases. The CDR3 sequence is 13 residues long. Germline V lookup: CDR1 SGHRS, CDR2 YFSETQ. With 4 bases removed from V and 6 bases from J, the gap between germline ends came to 12 bases. The CDR3 region has the DNA TGCGCCAGCAGCACGGGGGGCGCGGATACGCAGTATTTT. Translated, it gives CASSTGGADTQYF.

The CDR3 coding sequence is TGTGCCAGCAGCCTCGGACACTCTGGGGCCAACGTCCTGACTTTC. It is translated as CASSLGHSGANVLTF. The gene calls are TRBV7-3 and TRBJ2-6; D is possibly TRBD1 (5 bases). Germline V lookup: CDR1 SGHTA, CDR2 FQGTGA. The CDR3 sequence is 15 residues long. V was trimmed by 5 bases and J by 0 bases, leaving 8 bases between them. Combining the CDR3 with reference TRBV7-3 and TRBJ2-6 gives the whole variable domain GAGVSQTPSNKVTEKGKYVELRCDPISGHTALYWYRQSLGQGPEFLIYFQGTGAADDSGLPNDRFFAVRPEGSVSTLKIQRTERGDSAVYLCASSLGHSGANVLTFGAGSRLTVL.

The chain is built from TRBV7-2 and TRBJ2-7; a possible D gene is TRBD2 (5 bases). CDR1 is SGHTA and CDR2 is FQGNSA in the germline V gene. CDR3 size: 16 residues. The V and J ends lost 1 base and 0 bases respectively, with 13 bases between them. This chain's CDR3 is CASSLVPDSSSYEQYF. The CDR3 DNA is TGTGCCAGCAGCTTAGTGCCGGACTCAAGCTCCTACGAGCAGTACTTC.

The chain joins TRBV25-1 to TRBJ2-6; D gene unclear. This CDR3 has 13 amino acids. The germline V gene has CDR1 MGHDK and CDR2 SYGVNS. V was trimmed by 8 bases and J by 3 bases, leaving 8 bases between them. CDR3: CASGVGGANVLTF. CDR3 in DNA: TGTGCCAGCGGAGTGGGTGGGGCCAACGTCCTGACTTTC.

The J gene is TRBJ2-1, the V gene TRBV5-4; D is possibly TRBD2 (6 bases). Germline CDR1 SGHNT, CDR2 YYREEE (reference sequence). This CDR3 has 16 amino acids. Trimming stripped 4 bases from V and 0 bases from J, with 14 bases between. CDR3 residues: CASSPTGERSYNEQFF. The CDR3 DNA is TGTGCCAGCAGCCCAACGGGGGAACGCTCCTACAATGAGCAGTTCTTC.

In this sample, this clone turned up a few times. The chain uses TRBV5-1 and TRBJ1-6; D gene uncertain. Between the trimmed V and J ends, which lost 0 bases and 7 bases, there was a span of 5 bases. The V gene's germline CDR1 is SGHRS and CDR2 YFSETQ. CDR3 size: 13 residues. The CDR3 nucleotides read TGCGCCAGCAGCTTGGACTTCAATTCACCCCTCCACTTT. Amino acids: CASSLDFNSPLHF.

Only a few counts were recorded for this clone. J is TRBJ2-3 and V is TRBV28, with D unclear. Trimming cost V 1 base and J 8 bases, with 10 bases left between them. In germline, CDR1 is MDHEN, CDR2 SYDVKM. This CDR3 comprises 13 residues. The CDR3 sequence is CASSLSLSGTQYF. CDR3 in DNA: TGTGCCAGCAGTTTATCCCTCTCGGGTACGCAGTATTTT.

The genes are TRBV10-3 and TRBJ1-2; no definite D call. The V gene lost 0 bases and the J gene lost 4 bases, with 9 bases spanning the gap. Germline values: CDR1 ENHRY, CDR2 SYGVKD. The CDR3 has 14 residues. The CDR3 reads CAISESGRIYGYTF. The CDR3 DNA sequence: TGTGCCATCAGTGAGTCAGGACGGATCTATGGCTACACCTTC.

This clone has a handful of counts. The chain employs TRBV4-1 and TRBJ1-1; no clear D. Trimming took 1 base from V and 8 from J, leaving 11 bases between them. Germline-derived CDR1 and CDR2 are MGHRA and YSYEKL. The CDR3 loop spans 13 amino acids. The chain's CDR3 is CASSQVGWGEAFF. CDR3 coding DNA: TGCGCCAGCAGCCAAGTCGGCTGGGGAGAAGCTTTCTTT.

This clone turned up a few times. The rearrangement links TRBV5-1 to TRBJ2-1; no firm D call. The V gene's germline CDR1 is SGHRS and CDR2 YFSETQ. Trimming took 9 bases from V and 9 from J, leaving 13 bases between them. The CDR3 is 11 residues long. CDR3 in DNA: TGCGCCATCCGATGGGTTGTTGAGCAGTTCTTC. It yields the protein CAIRWVVEQFF.

This chain connects TRBV30 to TRBJ2-1; 13 bases fit TRBD2. CDR3 length: 16 amino acids. CDR1 GTSNPN and CDR2 SVGIG come from the germline V gene (reference sequence). V lost 3 bases to trimming and J lost 9 bases; unmatched junction nucleotides: 11. CDR3 loop: CAWSLDTSGRAGEQFF. The CDR3 region has the DNA TGTGCCTGGAGCCTCGATACTAGCGGGAGGGCCGGTGAGCAGTTCTTC.

The chain couples TRBV7-9 to TRBJ2-1; 9 nucleotides line up with TRBD2. The CDR3 is 16 amino acids. Germline V gives CDR1 SEHNR, CDR2 FQNEAQ (reference sequence). V gave up 5 bases and J gave up 5 bases; unmatched junction bases: 10. CDR3 loop: CASSPLGRGGDNEQFF. The CDR3, as DNA: TGTGCCAGCAGCCCCTTAGGGCGGGGGGGAGACAATGAGCAGTTCTTC.

The chain combines TRBV7-8 with TRBJ2-5, with D unclear. CDR1 is SGHVS, CDR2 FQNEAQ, per germline. CDR3 length equals 15 residues. The germline V and J ends were trimmed by 4 bases and 0 bases, with 12 bases remaining between them. CDR3 coding DNA: TGTGCCAGCAGCTCCAATTCCGTCCACCAAGAGACCCAGTACTTC. Residues: CASSSNSVHQETQYF.

This clone turned up a few times. The genes are TRBV18 and TRBJ2-3, with TRBD1 identical over 8 bases. This CDR3 has 15 amino acids. CDR1 and CDR2 from the germline V gene are KGHSH and LQKENI. The J segment lost 2 bases and the V segment lost 5 bases, leaving 6 bases of the junction unmatched. The CDR3 loop reads CASSGQGSHTDTQYF. The CDR3 DNA reads TGTGCCAGCTCAGGACAGGGTTCACACACAGATACGCAGTATTTT.

The rearrangement uses TRBV30 and TRBJ1-3; D is undetermined. Germline CDR1 and CDR2: GTSNPN and SVGIG (reference sequence). CDR3 length: 15 amino acids. V was cut by 5 bases and J by 1 base, with 15 bases left in between. The CDR3 here is CAWLDHRSSGNTIYF. The CDR3 bases are TGTGCCTGGCTCGACCATCGGAGTTCTGGAAACACCATATATTTT.

A few counts support this clone. The chain links TRBV21-1 to TRBJ2-3; no check of the table's D call, TRBD1, against the DNA was made. TRBV21-1 is noted as a pseudogene. CDR3 length equals 14 residues. CDR3 sequence reads: CASSKGAVTDTQYF. The DNA for the CDR3 is TGTGCCAGCAGCAAAGGGGCTGTGACAGATACGCAGTATTTT.

There are a few counts of this clone. The chain is built from TRBV5-1 and TRBJ2-1; 8 nucleotides align to TRBD2. V shed 4 bases and J 3 bases; nucleotides not matched to a gene: 6. Germline V gene sequence: CDR1 SGHRS, CDR2 YFSETQ. This CDR3 spans 15 amino acids. CDR3 protein: CASSHREGLYNEQFF. As DNA, the CDR3 is TGCGCCAGCAGCCACCGGGAGGGCCTCTACAATGAGCAGTTCTTC.